This T cell receptor beta chain was recorded in a study of T cells in Graves' hyperthyroidism and ophthalmopathy. Study outcomes and limitations: Also found in blood were most expanded thyroid clonotypes above 0.001.

Germline CDR1 and CDR2: MNHEY and SVGEGT. Trimming shortened V by 6 bases and J by 3 bases, and 11 bases separated the two germline ends. This CDR3 has 13 residues. Researchers amplified the TCR beta CDR3 regions from RNA transcripts. The HTBI primer set drove a first-round RT-PCR of the TCR CDR3. MiXCR, applied by TCRdb to the multiplex PCR reads, yields one record per CDR3 protein. The sample includes hundreds of thousands of distinct CDR3 sequences, approximately 20% of them seen just once. This clonotype was counted ten times or more. As yet, its antigen is unknown. The chain couples TRBV6-2 or TRBV6-3 to TRBJ1-1, with D perhaps matching TRBD1 (6 bases). This TCR was sampled from a man under 40 with Graves' ophthalmopathy. What was sequenced was blood. The CDR3 nucleotides read TGTGCCAGCAGCACCGACAGGTACACTGAAGCTTTCTTT. It is translated as CASSTDRYTEAFF.